The T cell receptor (beta chain) described here comes from a study of blood T cell repertoires in COVID-19. Study at large: Samples came from the United States, Italy and Spain, spanning acute and convalescent COVID-19.

The count of this clone is one. The CDR3 has 15 residues. Germline CDR1 and CDR2: MNHNY and SVGAGI (reference sequence). Trimming shortened V by 0 bases and J by 5 bases, and 10 bases separated the two germline ends. Per the original methods: It was from reference gene primer amplification that nucleated cell counts were estimated. Assay: immunoSEQ multiplex PCR; the TCRdb copy retains only in-frame clones and omits some. The D gene and trimming were derived from the DNA, and the V and J assignments and clone size from that table. This sample has some 150,000 clones, with about 86% found just once. Material for sequencing was peripheral blood. The clonotype was recovered from a woman in her sixties with active or convalescent COVID-19. This chain joins TRBV6-6 and TRBJ1-4; D possibly corresponds to TRBD1 (6 bases). The CDR3 reads CASSYSERGNEKLFF. DNA of the CDR3: TGTGCCAGCAGTTACTCGGAGAGGGGGAATGAAAAACTGTTTTTT.